The sample holds a few counts of the clone carrying this T cell receptor (beta chain). Its target is unknown. This sample is part of a study of CD8 T cells in ankylosing spondylitis. The study's findings and limits: There were earlier reports of some motif variants in reactive arthritis synovial fluid and blood. Characteristic, it appeared, of ankylosing spondylitis blood was a TCR beta motif of roughly 8 highly homologous variants. From matched ankylosing spondylitis synovial fluid, disease-linked clones were reportedly recovered at significantly enriched levels.

The germline V gene has CDR1 LNHNV and CDR2 YYDKDF (reference sequence). The CDR3 spans 15 residues. V was pared by 0 bases and J by 5 bases, with 14 bases between. Libraries for TCR beta were made by quantitative 5'-RACE with molecular barcodes. MiXCR, run by TCRdb on the 5' RACE reads, gives a single entry per CDR3 protein. The sample lists fewer than 400,000 distinct CDR3 sequences, approximately 20% occurring once. This receptor was obtained from a male donor with ankylosing spondylitis. The sequenced sample was blood, either unsorted or a sorted T cell fraction (not recorded which). V usage is TRBV15 and J usage is TRBJ2-7; D is possibly TRBD1 (5 bases). The CDR3 DNA reads as TGTGCCACCAGCAGAGATCACGCCTCCAGGGACGAGCAGTACTTC. Translating it yields CATSRDHASRDEQYF.